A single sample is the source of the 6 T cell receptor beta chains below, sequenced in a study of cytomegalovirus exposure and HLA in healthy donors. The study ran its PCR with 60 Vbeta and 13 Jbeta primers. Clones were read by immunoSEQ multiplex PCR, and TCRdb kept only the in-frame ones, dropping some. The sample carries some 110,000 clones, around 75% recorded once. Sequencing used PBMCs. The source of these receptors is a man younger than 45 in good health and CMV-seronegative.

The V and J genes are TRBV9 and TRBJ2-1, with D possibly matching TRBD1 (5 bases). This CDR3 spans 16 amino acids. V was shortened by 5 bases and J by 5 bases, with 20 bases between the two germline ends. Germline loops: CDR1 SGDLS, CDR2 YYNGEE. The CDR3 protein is CASSAPGKVANNEQFF. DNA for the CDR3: TGTGCCAGCAGTGCGCCAGGGAAGGTGGCCAACAATGAGCAGTTCTTC.

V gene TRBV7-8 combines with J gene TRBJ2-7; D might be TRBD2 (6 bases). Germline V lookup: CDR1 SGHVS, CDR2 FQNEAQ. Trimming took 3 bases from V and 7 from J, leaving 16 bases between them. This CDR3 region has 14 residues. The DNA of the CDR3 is TGTGCCAGCAGCTTCCAAGGGCGGGGCGGGGAGCAGTACTTC. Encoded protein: CASSFQGRGGEQYF.

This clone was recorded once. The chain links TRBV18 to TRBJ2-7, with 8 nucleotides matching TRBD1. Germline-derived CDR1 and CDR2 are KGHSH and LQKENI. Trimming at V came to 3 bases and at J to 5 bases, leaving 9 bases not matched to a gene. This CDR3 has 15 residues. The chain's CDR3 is CASSPSGGLSDEQYF. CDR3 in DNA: TGTGCCAGCTCACCGTCAGGGGGCTTATCGGACGAGCAGTACTTC.

The CDR3 DNA sequence: TGTGCCAGCAGTTACCTCGGGACAGGGGGGGTCTACACCTTC. Its translation is CASSYLGTGGVYTF. This rearrangement joins TRBV6-5 to TRBJ1-2, with TRBD1 matching over 11 bases. V shed 2 bases and J 10 bases; nucleotides not matched to a gene: 6. Germline V gives CDR1 MNHEY, CDR2 SVGAGI. The CDR3 consists of 14 residues.

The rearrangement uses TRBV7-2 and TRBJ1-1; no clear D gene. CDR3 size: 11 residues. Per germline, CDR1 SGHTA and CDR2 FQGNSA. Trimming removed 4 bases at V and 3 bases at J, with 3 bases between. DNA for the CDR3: TGTGCCAGCAGCTCTGACACTGAAGCTTTCTTT. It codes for CASSSDTEAFF.

The CDR3 DNA sequence: TGTGCCAGCAGTATCGGACAGAAGAACACTGAAGCTTTCTTT. Protein sequence: CASSIGQKNTEAFF. The chain recombines TRBV6-5 with TRBJ1-1; a weak D match, TRBD1 (6 bases). The CDR3 loop spans 14 amino acids. V lost 5 bases and J 1 base, leaving 11 bases between the germline ends. Germline assignment: CDR1 MNHEY and CDR2 SVGAGI.